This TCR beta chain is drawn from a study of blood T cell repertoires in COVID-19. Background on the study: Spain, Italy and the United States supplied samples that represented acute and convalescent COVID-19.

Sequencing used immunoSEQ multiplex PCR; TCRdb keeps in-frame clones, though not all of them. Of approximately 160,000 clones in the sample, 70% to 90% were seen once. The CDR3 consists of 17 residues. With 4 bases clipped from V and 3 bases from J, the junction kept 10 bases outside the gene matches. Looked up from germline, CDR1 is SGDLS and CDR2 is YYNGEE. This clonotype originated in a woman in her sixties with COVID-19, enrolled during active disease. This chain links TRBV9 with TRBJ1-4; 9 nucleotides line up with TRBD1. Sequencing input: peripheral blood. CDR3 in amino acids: CASSRDRVGVANEKLFF. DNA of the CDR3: TGTGCCAGCAGCCGGGACAGGGTAGGAGTGGCTAATGAAAAACTGTTTTTT.